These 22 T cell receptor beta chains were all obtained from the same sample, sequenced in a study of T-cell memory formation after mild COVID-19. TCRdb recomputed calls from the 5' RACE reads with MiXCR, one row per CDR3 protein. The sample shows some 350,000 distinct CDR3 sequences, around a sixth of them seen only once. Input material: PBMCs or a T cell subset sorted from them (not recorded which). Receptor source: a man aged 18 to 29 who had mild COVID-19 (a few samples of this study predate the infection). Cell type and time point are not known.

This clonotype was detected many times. The CDR3 region has the DNA TGTGCCAGCACTATCGGGGACACAGATACGCAGTATTTT. Translating gives CASTIGDTDTQYF. This sequence joins TRBV12-3 or TRBV12-4 and TRBJ2-3; D possibly corresponds to TRBD2 (5 bases). This CDR3 contains 13 residues. V lost 7 bases to trimming and J lost 2 bases, with 10 bases between them.

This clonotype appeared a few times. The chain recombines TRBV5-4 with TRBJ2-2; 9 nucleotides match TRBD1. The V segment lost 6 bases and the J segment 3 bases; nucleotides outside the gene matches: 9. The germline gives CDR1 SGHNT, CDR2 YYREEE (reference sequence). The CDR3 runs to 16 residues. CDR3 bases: TGTGCCAGCACCCTCGGGGGACAGGGCGACACCGGGGAGCTGTTTTTT. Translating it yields CASTLGGQGDTGELFF.

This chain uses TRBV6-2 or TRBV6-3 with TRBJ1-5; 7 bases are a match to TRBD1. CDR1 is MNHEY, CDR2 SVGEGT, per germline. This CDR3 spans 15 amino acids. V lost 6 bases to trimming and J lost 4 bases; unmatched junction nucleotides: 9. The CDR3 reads CASSNGRQGNQPQHF. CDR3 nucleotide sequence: TGTGCCAGCAGCAACGGTCGACAGGGAAATCAGCCCCAGCATTTT.

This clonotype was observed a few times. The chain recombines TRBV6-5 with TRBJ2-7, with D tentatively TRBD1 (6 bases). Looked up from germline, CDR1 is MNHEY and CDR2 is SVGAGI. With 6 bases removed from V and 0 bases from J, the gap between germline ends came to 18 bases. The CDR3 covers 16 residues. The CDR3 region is CASSYDRRMSSYEQYF. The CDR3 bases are TGTGCCAGCAGCTACGACAGGAGAATGAGCTCCTACGAGCAGTACTTC.

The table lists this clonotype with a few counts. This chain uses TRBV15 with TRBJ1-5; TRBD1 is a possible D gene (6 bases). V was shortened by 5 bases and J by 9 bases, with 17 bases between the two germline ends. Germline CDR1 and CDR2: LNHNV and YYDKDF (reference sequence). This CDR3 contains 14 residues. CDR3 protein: CATSRGQVYAPQHF. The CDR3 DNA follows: TGTGCCACCAGCCGGGGACAAGTTTACGCGCCCCAGCATTTT.

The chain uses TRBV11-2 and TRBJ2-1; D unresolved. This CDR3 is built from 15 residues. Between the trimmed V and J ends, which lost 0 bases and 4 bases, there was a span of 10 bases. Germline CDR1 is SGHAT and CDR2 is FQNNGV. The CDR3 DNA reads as TGTGCCAGCAGCTTAGAAGTGAAACCTTACAATGAGCAGTTCTTC. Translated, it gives CASSLEVKPYNEQFF.

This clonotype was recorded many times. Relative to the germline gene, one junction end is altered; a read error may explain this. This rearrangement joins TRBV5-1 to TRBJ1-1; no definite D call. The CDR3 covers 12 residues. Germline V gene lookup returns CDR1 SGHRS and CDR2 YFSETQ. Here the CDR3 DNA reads TGTGCCAGCAGCTTGACGGGGACTGAAGCTTTCTTT. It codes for CASSLTGTEAFF.

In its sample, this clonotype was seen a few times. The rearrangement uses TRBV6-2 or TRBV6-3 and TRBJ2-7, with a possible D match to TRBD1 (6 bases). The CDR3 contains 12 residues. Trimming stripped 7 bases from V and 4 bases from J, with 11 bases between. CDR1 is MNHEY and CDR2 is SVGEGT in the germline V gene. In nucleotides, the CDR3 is TGTGCCAGCACGGACAGTCCTTACGAGCAGTACTTC. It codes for CASTDSPYEQYF.

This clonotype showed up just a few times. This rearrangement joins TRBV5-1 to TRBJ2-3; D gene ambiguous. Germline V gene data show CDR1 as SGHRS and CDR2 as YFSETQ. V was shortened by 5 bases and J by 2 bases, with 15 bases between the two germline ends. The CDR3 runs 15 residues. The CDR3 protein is CASRRAASPTDTQYF. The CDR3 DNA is TGCGCCAGCAGACGAGCCGCTTCCCCCACAGATACGCAGTATTTT.

The CDR3 spells CSARDPGASSYEQYF. The CDR3 bases are TGCAGTGCTAGAGATCCAGGGGCTAGCTCCTACGAGCAGTACTTC. This chain uses TRBV20-1 with TRBJ2-7; weak D call: TRBD1 (6 bases). Trimming took 0 bases from V and 0 from J, leaving 12 bases between them. Germline V gene sequence: CDR1 DFQATT, CDR2 SNEGSKA (reference sequence). CDR3 size: 15 residues.

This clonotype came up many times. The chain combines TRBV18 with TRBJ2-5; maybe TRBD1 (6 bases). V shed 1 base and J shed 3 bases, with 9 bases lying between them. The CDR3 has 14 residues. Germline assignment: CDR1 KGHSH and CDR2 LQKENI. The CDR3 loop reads CASSPLTGEETQYF. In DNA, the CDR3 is TGTGCCAGCTCACCACTGACAGGAGAAGAGACCCAGTACTTC. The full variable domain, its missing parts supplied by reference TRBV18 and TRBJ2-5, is NAGVMQNPRHLVRRRGQEARLRCSPMKGHSHVYWYRQLPEEGLKFMVYLQKENIIDESGMPKERFSAEFPKEGPSILRIQQVVRGDSAAYFCASSPLTGEETQYFGPGTRLLVL.

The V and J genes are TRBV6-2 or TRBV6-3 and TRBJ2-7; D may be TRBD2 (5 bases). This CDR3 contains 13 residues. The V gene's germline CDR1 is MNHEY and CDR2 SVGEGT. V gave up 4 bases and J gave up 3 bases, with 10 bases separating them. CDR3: CASSLGSFYEQYF. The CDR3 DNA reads TGTGCCAGCAGTTTGGGGAGTTTCTACGAGCAGTACTTC.

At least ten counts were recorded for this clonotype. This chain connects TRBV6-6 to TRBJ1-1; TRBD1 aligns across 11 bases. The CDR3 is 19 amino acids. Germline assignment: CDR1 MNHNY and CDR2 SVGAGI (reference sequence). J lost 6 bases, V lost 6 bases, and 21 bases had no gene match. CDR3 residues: CASSTILPRYPGQGAEAFF. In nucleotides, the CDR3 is TGTGCCAGCAGCACTATTCTCCCTAGATATCCGGGACAGGGGGCTGAAGCTTTCTTT.

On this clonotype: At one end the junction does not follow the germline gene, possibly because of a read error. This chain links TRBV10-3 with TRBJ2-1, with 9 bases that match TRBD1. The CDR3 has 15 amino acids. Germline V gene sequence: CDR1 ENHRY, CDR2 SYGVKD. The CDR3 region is CDISEFTGGRNEQFF. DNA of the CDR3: TGTGACATCAGTGAGTTCACAGGGGGCCGGAATGAGCAGTTCTTC.

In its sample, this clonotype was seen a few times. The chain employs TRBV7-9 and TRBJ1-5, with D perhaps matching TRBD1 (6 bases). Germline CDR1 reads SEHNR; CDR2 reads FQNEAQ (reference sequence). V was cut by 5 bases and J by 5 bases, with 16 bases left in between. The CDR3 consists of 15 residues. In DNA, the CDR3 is TGTGCCAGCAGCCACTCGGACAGAGAAGATCAGCCCCAGCATTTT. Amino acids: CASSHSDREDQPQHF. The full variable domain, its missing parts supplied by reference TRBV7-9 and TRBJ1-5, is DTGVSQNPRHKITKRGQNVTFRCDPISEHNRLYWYRQTLGQGPEFLTYFQNEAQLEKSRLLSDRFSAERPKGSFSTLEIQRTEQGDSAMYLCASSHSDREDQPQHFGDGTRLSIL.

This CDR3 reads CATSRDLRDPRGETQYF. In DNA form, the CDR3 reads TGTGCCACCAGCAGAGATCTCCGGGACCCGAGAGGAGAGACCCAGTACTTC. The rearrangement joins TRBV15 to TRBJ2-5; D possibly matches TRBD1 or TRBD2 (5 bases each). The CDR3 is 17 amino acids. V was shortened by 0 bases and J by 4 bases, with 18 bases between the two germline ends. Germline V gene lookup returns CDR1 LNHNV and CDR2 YYDKDF (reference sequence).

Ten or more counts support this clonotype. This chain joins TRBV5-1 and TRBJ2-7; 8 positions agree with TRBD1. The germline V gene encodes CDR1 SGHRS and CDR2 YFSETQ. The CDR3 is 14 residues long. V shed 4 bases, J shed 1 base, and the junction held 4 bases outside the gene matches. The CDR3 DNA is TGCGCCAGCAGCCCTCGACAGGGGTCCTACGAGCAGTACGTC. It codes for CASSPRQGSYEQYV.

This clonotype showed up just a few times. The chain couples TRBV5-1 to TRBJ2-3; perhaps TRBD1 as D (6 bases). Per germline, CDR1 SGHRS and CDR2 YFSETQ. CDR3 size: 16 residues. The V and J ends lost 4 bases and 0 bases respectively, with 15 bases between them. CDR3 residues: CASSPLGHPSTDTQYF. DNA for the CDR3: TGCGCCAGCAGCCCCCTGGGACACCCTAGCACAGATACGCAGTATTTT. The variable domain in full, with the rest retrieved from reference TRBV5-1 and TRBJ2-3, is KAGVTQTPRYLIKTRGQQVTLSCSPISGHRSVSWYQQTPGQGLQFLFEYFSETQRNKGNFPGRFSGRQFSNSRSEMNVSTLELGDSALYLCASSPLGHPSTDTQYFGPGTRLTVL.

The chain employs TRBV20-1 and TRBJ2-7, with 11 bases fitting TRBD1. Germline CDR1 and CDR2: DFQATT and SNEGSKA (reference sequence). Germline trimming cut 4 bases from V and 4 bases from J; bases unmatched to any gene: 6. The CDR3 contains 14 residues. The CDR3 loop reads CSATDRGRMYEQYF. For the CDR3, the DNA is TGCAGTGCTACGGACAGGGGGCGGATGTACGAGCAGTACTTC.

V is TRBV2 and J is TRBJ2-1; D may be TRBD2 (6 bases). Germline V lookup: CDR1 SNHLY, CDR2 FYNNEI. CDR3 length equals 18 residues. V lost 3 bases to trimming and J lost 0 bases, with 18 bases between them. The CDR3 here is CASSDLPLAAFSYNEQFF. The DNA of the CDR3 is TGTGCCAGCAGTGACCTTCCTTTAGCGGCTTTCTCCTACAATGAGCAGTTCTTC.

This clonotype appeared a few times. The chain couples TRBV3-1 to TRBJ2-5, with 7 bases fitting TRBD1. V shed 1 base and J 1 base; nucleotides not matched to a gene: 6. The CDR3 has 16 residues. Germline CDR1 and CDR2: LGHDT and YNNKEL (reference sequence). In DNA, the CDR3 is TGTGCCAGCAGCCAAGTCCACCCAGGGGGCCAAGAGACCCAGTACTTC. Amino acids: CASSQVHPGGQETQYF.

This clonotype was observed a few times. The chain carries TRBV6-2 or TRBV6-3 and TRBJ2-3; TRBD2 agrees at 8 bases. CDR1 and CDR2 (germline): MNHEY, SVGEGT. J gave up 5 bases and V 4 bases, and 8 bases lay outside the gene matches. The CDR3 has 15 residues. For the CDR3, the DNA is TGTGCCAGCAGTTCGCCCGGGGGGGCCGTAGATACGCAGTATTTT. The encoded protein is CASSSPGGAVDTQYF.